These T cell receptor beta chains were read from a single sample in a study of blood T cell repertoires in COVID-19. The protocol was immunoSEQ multiplex PCR, while the TCRdb copy is restricted to in-frame clones and leaves out a portion. The sample lists a few hundred thousand clones, 86% occurring once. The source material was PBMCs or T cells enriched from blood (not recorded which). The source is a man in his forties who had recovered from COVID-19. CDR3s include the opening cysteine and the closing phenylalanine or tryptophan. D genes are given only for firm matches. Only some rows state a clone size, as once, few, many or a class for expanded clones.

length	size	V	J	D	CDR3	DNA
18	-	TRBV25-1	TRBJ2-1	TRBD2	CASSEIDGRASNYNEQFF	TGTGCCAGCAGTGAAATTGACGGGAGGGCCTCAAATTACAATGAGCAGTTCTTC
13	once	TRBV6-1	TRBJ2-3	-	CASSEWRIDTQYF	TGTGCCAGCAGTGAATGGAGGATAGATACGCAGTATTTT
13	-	TRBV18	TRBJ1-1	-	CASSPIQNTEAFF	TGTGCCAGCTCACCAATCCAGAACACTGAAGCTTTCTTT
14	once	TRBV7-2	TRBJ1-5	-	CASSPVTNNQPQHF	TGTGCCAGCAGCCCTGTAACAAATAATCAGCCCCAGCATTTT
15	once	TRBV27	TRBJ2-1	-	CASSQEGPPYNEQFF	TGTGCCAGCTCCCAGGAGGGGCCCCCTTACAATGAGCAGTTCTTC
16	-	TRBV19	TRBJ1-3	TRBD1	CASSIRELGQGNTIYF	TGTGCCAGTAGTATACGAGAGCTGGGACAGGGTAACACCATATATTTT
17	-	TRBV27	TRBJ2-1	TRBD1	CASSLEPGGWEYNEQFF	TGTGCCAGCAGTTTAGAGCCAGGGGGCTGGGAATACAATGAGCAGTTCTTC
13	-	TRBV29-1	TRBJ1-5	TRBD1	CSVGGQGNQPQHF	TGCAGCGTTGGGGGACAGGGCAATCAGCCCCAGCATTTT
15	-	TRBV19	TRBJ2-1	TRBD2	CASSIRTSGYNEQFF	TGTGCCAGTAGTATACGAACTAGCGGGTACAATGAGCAGTTCTTC
15	-	TRBV7-9	TRBJ1-1	-	CASRVQLGTVTEAFF	TGTGCCAGCCGGGTCCAGCTTGGGACTGTAACTGAAGCTTTCTTT
13	-	TRBV6-5	TRBJ1-1	-	CASSPHLNTEAFF	TGTGCCAGCAGCCCACATTTGAACACTGAAGCTTTCTTT
16	-	TRBV11-1	TRBJ2-7	TRBD2	CASSSGLAGTSHEQYF	TGTGCCAGCAGCTCAGGACTAGCGGGGACTTCACACGAGCAGTACTTC
16	-	TRBV4-1	TRBJ2-7	-	CASSHGRGLSSYEQYF	TGCGCCAGCAGCCACGGCAGGGGCTTAAGCTCCTACGAGCAGTACTTC
14	-	TRBV18	TRBJ2-7	-	CASSPPGGSYEQYF	TGTGCCAGCTCACCACCCGGCGGCTCCTACGAGCAGTACTTC